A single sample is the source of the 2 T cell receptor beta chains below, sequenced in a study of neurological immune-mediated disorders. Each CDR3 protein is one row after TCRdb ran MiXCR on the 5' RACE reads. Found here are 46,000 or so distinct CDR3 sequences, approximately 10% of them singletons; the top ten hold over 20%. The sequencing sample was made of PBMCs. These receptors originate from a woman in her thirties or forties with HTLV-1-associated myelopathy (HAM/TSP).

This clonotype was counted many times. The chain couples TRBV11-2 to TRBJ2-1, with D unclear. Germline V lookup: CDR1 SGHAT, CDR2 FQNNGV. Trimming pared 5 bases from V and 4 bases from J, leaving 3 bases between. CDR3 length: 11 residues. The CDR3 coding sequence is TGTGCCAGCAGCCCGTACAATGAGCAGTTCTTC. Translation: CASSPYNEQFF.

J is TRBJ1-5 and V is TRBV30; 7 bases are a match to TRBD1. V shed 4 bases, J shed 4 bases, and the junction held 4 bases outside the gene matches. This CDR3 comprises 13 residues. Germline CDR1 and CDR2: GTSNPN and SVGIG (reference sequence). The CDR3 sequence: CAWNRDSNQPQHF. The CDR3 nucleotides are TGTGCCTGGAACAGGGACAGTAATCAGCCCCAGCATTTT.